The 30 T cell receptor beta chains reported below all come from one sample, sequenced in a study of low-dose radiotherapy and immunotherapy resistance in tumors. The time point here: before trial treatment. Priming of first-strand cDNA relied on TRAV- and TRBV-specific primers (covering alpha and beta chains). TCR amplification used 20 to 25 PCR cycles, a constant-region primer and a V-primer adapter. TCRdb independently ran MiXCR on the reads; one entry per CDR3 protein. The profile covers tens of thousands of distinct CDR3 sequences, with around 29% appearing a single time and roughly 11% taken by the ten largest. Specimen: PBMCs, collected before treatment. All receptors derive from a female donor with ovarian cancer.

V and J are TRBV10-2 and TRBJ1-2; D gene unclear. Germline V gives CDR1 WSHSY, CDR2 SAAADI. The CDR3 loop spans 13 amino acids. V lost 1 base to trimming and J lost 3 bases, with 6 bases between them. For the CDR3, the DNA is TGCGCCAGCAGTGAGTTCCGACACTATGGCTACACCTTC. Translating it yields CASSEFRHYGYTF.

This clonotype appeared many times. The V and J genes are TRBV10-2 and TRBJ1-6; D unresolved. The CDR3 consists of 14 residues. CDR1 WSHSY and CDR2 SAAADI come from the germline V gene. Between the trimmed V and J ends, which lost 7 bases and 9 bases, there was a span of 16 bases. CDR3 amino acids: CASILGERSSPLHF. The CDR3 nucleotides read TGCGCCAGCATTCTAGGAGAAAGGAGTTCACCCCTCCACTTT.

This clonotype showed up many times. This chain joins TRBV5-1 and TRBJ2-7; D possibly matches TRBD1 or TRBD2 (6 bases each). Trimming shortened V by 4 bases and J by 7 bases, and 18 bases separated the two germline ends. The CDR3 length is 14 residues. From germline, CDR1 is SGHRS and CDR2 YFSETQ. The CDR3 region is CASSPGGGILEQYF. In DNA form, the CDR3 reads TGCGCCAGCAGCCCCGGGGGCGGGATTCTGGAGCAGTACTTC.

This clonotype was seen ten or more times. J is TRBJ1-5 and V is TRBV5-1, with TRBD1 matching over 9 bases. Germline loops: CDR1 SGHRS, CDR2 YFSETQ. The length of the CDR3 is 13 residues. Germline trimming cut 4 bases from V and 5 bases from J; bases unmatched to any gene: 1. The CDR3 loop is CASSRTGDQPQHF. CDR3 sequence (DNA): TGCGCCAGCAGCAGGACAGGGGATCAGCCCCAGCATTTT. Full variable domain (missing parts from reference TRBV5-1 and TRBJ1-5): KAGVTQTPRYLIKTRGQQVTLSCSPISGHRSVSWYQQTPGQGLQFLFEYFSETQRNKGNFPGRFSGRQFSNSRSEMNVSTLELGDSALYLCASSRTGDQPQHFGDGTRLSIL.

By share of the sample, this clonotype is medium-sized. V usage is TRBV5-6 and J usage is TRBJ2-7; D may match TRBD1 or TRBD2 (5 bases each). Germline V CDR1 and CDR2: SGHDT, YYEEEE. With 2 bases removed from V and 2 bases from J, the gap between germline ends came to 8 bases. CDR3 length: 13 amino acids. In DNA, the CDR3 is TGTGCCAGCAGCTTCCGGGACCCCTACGAGCAGTACTTC. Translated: CASSFRDPYEQYF.

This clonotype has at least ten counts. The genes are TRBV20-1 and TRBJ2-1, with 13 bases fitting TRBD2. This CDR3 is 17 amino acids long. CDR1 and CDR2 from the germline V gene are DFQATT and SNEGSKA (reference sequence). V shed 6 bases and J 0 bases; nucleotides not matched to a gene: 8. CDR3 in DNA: TGCAGTGCCCGACTAGCGGGGGGTTTTAGCTCCTACAATGAGCAGTTCTTC. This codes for CSARLAGGFSSYNEQFF.

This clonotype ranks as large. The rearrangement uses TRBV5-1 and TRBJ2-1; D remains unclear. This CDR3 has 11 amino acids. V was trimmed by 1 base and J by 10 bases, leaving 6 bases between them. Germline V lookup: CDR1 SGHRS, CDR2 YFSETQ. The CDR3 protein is CASSLSVEQFF. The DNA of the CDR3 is TGCGCCAGCAGCTTGTCCGTCGAGCAGTTCTTC.

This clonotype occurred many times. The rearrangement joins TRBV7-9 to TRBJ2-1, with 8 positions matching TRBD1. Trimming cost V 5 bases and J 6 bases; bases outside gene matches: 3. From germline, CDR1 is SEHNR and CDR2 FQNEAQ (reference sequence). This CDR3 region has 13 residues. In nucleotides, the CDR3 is TGTGCCAGCAGCACAGGACAGGGCAATGAGCAGTTCTTC. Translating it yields CASSTGQGNEQFF.

The CDR3 sequence: CASSFLSREGYEQYF. In DNA, the CDR3 is TGTGCCAGCAGTTTTCTTAGCAGGGAAGGGTACGAGCAGTACTTC. The J gene is TRBJ2-7, the V gene TRBV27; D is possibly TRBD1 (5 bases). V was pared by 3 bases and J by 4 bases, with 16 bases between. The length of the CDR3 is 15 residues. Germline V gene data show CDR1 as MNHEY and CDR2 as SMNVEV (reference sequence).

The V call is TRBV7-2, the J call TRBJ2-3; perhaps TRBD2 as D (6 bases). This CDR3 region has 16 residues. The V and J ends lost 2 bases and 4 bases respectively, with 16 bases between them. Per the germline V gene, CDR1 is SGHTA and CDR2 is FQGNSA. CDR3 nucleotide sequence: TGTGCCAGCAGCTTAAGGCGAGCGGGCGGCCCAGATACGCAGTATTTT. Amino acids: CASSLRRAGGPDTQYF.

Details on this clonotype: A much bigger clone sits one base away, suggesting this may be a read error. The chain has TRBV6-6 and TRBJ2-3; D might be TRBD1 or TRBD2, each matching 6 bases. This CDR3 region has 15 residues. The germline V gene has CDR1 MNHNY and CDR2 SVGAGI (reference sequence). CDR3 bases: TGTGCCAGCAGCCGTGGCGGGGCCAGGACAGATACGGAGTATTTT. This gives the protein CASSRGGARTDTEYF.

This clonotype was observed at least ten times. Here the CDR3 reads CASSYQETQYF. CDR3 nucleotide sequence: TGCGCCAGCAGCTATCAAGAGACCCAGTACTTC. This rearrangement joins TRBV5-1 to TRBJ2-5; D remains unclear. Deletions cut 3 bases from V and 2 bases from J, with 2 bases between. The CDR3 has 11 residues. The germline gives CDR1 SGHRS, CDR2 YFSETQ.

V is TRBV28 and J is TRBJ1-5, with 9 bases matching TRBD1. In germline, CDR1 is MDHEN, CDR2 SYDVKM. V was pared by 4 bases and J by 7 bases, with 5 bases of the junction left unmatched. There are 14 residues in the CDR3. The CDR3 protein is CASSSGQGSQPQHF. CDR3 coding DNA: TGTGCCAGCAGTTCGGGACAGGGTAGCCAGCCCCAGCATTTT.

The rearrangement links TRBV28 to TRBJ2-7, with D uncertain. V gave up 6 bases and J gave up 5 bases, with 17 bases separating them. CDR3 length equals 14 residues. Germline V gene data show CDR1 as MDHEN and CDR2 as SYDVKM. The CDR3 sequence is CASSRPRFRDEQYF. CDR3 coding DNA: TGTGCCAGCAGCCGCCCCCGATTTCGGGACGAGCAGTACTTC.

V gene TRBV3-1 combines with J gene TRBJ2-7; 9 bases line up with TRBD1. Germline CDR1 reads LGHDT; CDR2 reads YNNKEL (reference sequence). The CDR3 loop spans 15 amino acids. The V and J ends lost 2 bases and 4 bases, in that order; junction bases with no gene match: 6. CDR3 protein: CASSQRQGVQYEQYF. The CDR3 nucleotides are TGTGCCAGCAGCCAACGACAGGGGGTACAGTACGAGCAGTACTTC.

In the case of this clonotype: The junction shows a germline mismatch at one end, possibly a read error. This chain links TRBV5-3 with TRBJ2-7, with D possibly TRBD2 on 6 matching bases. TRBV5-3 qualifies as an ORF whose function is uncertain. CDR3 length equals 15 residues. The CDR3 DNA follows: TGTGCCAGCAGCTTGTCAGCCGGGGGTTCCTACGAGCAGTACTTC. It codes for CASSLSAGGSYEQYF.

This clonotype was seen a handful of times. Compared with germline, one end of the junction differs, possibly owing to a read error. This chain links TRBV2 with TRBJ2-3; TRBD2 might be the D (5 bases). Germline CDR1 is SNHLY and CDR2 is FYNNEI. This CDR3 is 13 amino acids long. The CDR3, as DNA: TGTGCCAGCAGTGAAGCGATGGGCGGGCCCCCGGATTTT. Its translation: CASSEAMGGPPDF.

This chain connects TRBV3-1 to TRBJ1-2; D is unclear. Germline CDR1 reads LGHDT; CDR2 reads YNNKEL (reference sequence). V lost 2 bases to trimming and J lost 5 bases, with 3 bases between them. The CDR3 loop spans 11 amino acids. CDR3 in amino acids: CASSQQYGYTF. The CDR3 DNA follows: TGTGCCAGCAGCCAACAGTATGGCTACACCTTC.

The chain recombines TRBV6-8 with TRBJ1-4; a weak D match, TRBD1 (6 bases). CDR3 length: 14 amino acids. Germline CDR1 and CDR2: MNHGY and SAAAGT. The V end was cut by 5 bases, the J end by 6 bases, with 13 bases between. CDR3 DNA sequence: TGTGCCAGCAGTCTAGGACAGTACGATGAAAAACTGTTTTTT. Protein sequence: CASSLGQYDEKLFF.

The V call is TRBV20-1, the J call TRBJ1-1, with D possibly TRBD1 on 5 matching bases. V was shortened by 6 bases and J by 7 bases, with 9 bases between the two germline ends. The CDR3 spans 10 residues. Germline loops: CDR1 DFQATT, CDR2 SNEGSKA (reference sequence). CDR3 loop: CSATRGEAFF. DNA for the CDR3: TGCAGTGCCACAAGGGGTGAAGCTTTCTTT.

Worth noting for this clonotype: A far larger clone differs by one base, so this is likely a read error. The chain's CDR3 is CVSTESGSGASTDTQYF. Written as DNA, the CDR3 is TGTGTCAGTACCGAAAGCGGTAGCGGAGCAAGCACAGATACGCAGTATTTT. This sequence joins TRBV7-2 and TRBJ2-3; possibly TRBD2 for D (6 bases). The CDR3 is 17 amino acids. Germline V gene sequence: CDR1 SGHTA, CDR2 FQGNSA. Based on the CDR3 plus reference TRBV7-2 and TRBJ2-3, the full variable domain is GAGVSQSPSNKVTEKGKDVELRCDPISGHTALYWYRQSLGQGLEFLIYFQGNSAPDKSGLPSDRFSAERTGGSVSTLTIQRTQQEDSAVYLCVSTESGSGASTDTQYFGPGTRLTVL.

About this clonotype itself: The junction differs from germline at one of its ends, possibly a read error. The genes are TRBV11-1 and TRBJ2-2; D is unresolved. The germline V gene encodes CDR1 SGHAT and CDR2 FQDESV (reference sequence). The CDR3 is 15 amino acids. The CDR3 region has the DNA TGTGCCAGCAGCTTAGTTGGACGGAACATCGGGGAGCTGTTTTTT. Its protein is CASSLVGRNIGELFF.

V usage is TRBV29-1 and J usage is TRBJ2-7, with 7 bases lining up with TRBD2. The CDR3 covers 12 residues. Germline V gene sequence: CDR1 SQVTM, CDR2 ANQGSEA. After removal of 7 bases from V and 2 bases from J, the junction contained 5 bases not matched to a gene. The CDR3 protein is CSAREGAYEQYF. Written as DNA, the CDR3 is TGCAGCGCGAGGGAGGGTGCCTACGAGCAGTACTTC.

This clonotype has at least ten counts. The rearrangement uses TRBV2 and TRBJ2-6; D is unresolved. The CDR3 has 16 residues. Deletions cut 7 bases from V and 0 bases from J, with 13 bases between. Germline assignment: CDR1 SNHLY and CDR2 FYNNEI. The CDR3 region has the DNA TGTGCCAGCAACTCAGGACGCAGCTCTGGGGCCAACGTCCTGACTTTC. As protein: CASNSGRSSGANVLTF.

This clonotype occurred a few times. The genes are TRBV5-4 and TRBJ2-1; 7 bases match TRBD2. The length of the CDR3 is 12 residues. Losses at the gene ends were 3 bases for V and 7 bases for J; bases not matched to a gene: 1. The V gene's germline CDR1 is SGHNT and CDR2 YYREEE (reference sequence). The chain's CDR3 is CASSWGGNEQFF. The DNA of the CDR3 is TGTGCCAGCAGCTGGGGGGGGAATGAGCAGTTCTTC.

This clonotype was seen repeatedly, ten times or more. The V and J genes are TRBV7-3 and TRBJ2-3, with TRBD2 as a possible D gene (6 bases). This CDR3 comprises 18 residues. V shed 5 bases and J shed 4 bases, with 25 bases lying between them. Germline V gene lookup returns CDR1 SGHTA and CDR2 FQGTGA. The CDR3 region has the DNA TGTGCCAGCAGCCGTATAACCCAGCTTGGAGGGTACGCAGATACGCAGTATTTT. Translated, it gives CASSRITQLGGYADTQYF.

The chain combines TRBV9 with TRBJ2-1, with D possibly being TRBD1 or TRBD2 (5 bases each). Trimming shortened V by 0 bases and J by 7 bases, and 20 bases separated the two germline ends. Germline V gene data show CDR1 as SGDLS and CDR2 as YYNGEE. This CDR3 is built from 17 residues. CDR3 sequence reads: CASSVGLGDRLENEQFF. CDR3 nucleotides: TGTGCCAGCAGCGTAGGTCTGGGGGACCGCTTAGAAAATGAGCAGTTCTTC.

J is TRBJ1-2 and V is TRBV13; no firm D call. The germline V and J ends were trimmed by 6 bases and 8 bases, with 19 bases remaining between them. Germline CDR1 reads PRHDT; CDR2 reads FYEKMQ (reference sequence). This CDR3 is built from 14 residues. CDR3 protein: CASSEPERVRGYTF. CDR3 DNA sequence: TGTGCCAGCAGTGAGCCGGAGAGGGTGAGGGGCTACACCTTC.

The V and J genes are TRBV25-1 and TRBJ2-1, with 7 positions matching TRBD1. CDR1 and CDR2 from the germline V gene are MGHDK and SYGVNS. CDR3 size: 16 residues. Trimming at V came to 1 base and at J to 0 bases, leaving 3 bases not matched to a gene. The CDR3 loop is CASSEFQGVSYNEQFF. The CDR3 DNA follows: TGTGCCAGCAGTGAATTTCAGGGGGTCTCCTACAATGAGCAGTTCTTC.

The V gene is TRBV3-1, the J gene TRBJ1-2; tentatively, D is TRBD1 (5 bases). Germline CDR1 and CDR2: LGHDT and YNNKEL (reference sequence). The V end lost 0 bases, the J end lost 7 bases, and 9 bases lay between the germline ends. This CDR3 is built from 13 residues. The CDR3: CASSQDRVAGYTF. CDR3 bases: TGTGCCAGCAGCCAAGACAGGGTAGCTGGCTACACCTTC.